This section outlines one TCR beta chain sequence together with its context. These data are taken from a study of cytomegalovirus exposure and HLA in healthy donors. This CDR3 has 19 amino acids. Trimming removed 2 bases from V and 1 base from J; junction bases left unmatched: 15. Germline loops: CDR1 LNHDA, CDR2 SQIVND (reference sequence). A multiplex PCR was run with 60 Vbeta primers and 13 Jbeta primers. The table came from immunoSEQ multiplex PCR; TCRdb's copy has only in-frame clones and leaves some out. Here the sample spans around 130,000 clones, more than 65% being singletons. This sequence joins TRBV19 and TRBJ1-2, with 8 positions matching TRBD1. This TCR was recovered from a man aged 18-30 years in good health and CMV-seropositive. Sequenced sample: PBMCs. The CDR3 spells CASSIRAGGTMNRNYGYTF. In DNA form, the CDR3 reads TGTGCCAGTAGTATAAGGGCAGGGGGCACGATGAACCGTAACTATGGCTACACCTTC.